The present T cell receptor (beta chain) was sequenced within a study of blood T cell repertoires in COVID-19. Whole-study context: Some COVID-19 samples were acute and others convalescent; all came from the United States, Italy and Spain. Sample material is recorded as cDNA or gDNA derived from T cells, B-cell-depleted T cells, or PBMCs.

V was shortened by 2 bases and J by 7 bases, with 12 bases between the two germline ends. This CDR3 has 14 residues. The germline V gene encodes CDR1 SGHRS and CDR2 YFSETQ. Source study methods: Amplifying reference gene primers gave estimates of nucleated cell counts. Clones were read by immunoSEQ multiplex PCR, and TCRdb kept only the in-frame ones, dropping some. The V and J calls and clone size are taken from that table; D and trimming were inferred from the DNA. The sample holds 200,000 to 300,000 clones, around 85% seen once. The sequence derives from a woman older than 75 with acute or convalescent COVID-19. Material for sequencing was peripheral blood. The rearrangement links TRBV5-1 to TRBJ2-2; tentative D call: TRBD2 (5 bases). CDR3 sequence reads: CASSFQRWDGELFF. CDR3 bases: TGCGCCAGCAGCTTTCAGCGGTGGGACGGGGAGCTGTTTTTT.